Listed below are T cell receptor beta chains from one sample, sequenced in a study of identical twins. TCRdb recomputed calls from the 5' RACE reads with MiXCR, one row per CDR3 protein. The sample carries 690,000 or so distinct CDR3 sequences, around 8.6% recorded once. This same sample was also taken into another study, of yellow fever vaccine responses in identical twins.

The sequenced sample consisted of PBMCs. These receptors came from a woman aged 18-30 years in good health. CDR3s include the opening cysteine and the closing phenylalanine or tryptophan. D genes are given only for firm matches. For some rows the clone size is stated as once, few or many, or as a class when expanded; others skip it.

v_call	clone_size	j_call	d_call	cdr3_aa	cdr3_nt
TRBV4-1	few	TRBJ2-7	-	CASSQVPGLYEQYF	TGCGCCAGCAGCCAAGTTCCGGGACTCTACGAGCAGTACTTC
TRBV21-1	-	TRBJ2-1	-	CASSKGREADRGRYNEQFF	TGTGCCAGCAGCAAAGGGAGAGAGGCGGACAGGGGTCGATACAATGAGCAGTTCTTC
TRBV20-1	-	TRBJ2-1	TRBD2	CSAPGGGLINEQFF	TGCAGTGCTCCCGGCGGGGGTTTAATCAATGAGCAGTTCTTC
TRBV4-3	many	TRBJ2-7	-	CASSQGQGSYEQYF	TGCGCCAGCAGCCAGGGGCAGGGGAGCTACGAGCAGTACTTC
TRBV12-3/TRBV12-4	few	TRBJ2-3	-	CASSGDSRGADTQYF	TGTGCCAGCAGTGGGGACTCCCGGGGAGCGGATACGCAGTATTTT
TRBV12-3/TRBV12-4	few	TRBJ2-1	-	CASRSEEFNEQFF	TGTGCCAGCAGATCGGAGGAATTCAATGAGCAGTTCTTC
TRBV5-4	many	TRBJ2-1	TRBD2	CASSFEGKVSGRAYNEQFF	TGTGCCAGCAGCTTTGAGGGGAAAGTCAGCGGGAGAGCCTACAATGAGCAGTTCTTC
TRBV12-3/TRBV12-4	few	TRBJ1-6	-	CASSFWAAGGNSPLHF	TGTGCCAGCAGTTTCTGGGCCGCGGGTGGTAATTCACCCCTCCACTTT
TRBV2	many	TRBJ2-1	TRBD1	CASSERGPGTGGNEQFF	TGTGCCAGCAGTGAAAGGGGCCCCGGGACAGGGGGCAATGAGCAGTTCTTC
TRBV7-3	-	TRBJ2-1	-	CASSPGLIYNEQFF	TGTGCCAGCAGCCCCGGACTCATCTACAATGAGCAGTTCTTC
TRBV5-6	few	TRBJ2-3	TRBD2	CASSLAMVLAGVDTQYF	TGTGCCAGCAGCTTGGCAATGGTACTAGCGGGAGTAGATACGCAGTATTTT
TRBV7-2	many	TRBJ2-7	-	CASSRLGSYEQYF	TGTGCCAGCAGCCGACTAGGATCCTACGAGCAGTACTTC
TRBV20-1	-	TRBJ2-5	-	CSARGQERRETQYF	TGCAGTGCTAGGGGGCAAGAGCGGAGGGAGACCCAGTACTTC
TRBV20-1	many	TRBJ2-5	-	CSATGTSLETQYF	TGCAGTGCTACGGGGACATCTTTGGAGACCCAGTACTTC
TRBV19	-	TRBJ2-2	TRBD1	CASSAGTETGELFF	TGTGCCAGTAGTGCCGGGACAGAAACCGGGGAGCTGTTTTTT
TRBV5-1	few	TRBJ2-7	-	CASSLEYGGPSYEQYF	TGCGCCAGCAGCTTGGAATACGGGGGCCCCTCCTACGAGCAGTACTTC
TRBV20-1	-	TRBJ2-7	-	CSARPPGRGYEQYF	TGCAGTGCTAGACCCCCCGGGAGAGGCTACGAGCAGTACTTC
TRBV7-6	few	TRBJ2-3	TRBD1	CASSLVLRESRGPTDTQYF	TGTGCCAGCAGCTTAGTGTTGAGGGAGAGCAGGGGGCCAACAGATACGCAGTATTTT
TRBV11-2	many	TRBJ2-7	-	CASSPVRQVYEQYF	TGTGCCAGCTCTCCGGTCAGGCAGGTCTACGAGCAGTACTTC
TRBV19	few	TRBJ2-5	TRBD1	CASSDQRTGRETQYF	TGTGCCAGTAGTGACCAAAGGACAGGGAGAGAGACCCAGTACTTC
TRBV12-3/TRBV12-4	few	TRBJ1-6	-	CASRATGSYNSPLHF	TGTGCCAGCAGGGCAACAGGGTCCTATAATTCACCCCTCCACTTT
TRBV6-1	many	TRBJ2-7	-	CASRVTGPSYEQYF	TGTGCCAGCAGGGTTACAGGCCCCTCCTACGAGCAGTACTTC
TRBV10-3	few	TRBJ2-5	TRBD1	CAISESNRGSETQYF	TGTGCCATCAGTGAGTCGAACAGGGGGAGTGAGACCCAGTACTTC
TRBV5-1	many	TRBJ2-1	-	CASSFWTTYNEQFF	TGCGCCAGCAGCTTCTGGACTACTTACAATGAGCAGTTCTTC